The 17 T cell receptor beta chains below come from one sample, sequenced in a study of T-cell reconstitution after alpha-beta-depleted transplantation in children. A TCRbeta library incorporating unique molecular identifiers was prepared. A single record per CDR3 protein comes from TCRdb applying MiXCR to the PCR reads. This table holds some 120,000 distinct CDR3 sequences, about 9.5% found once. Specimen: PBMCs, mostly from graft donor cells, collected 180 days after TCRalphabeta/CD19-depleted stem cell transplant. These receptors were obtained from a girl less than two years old who had a stem cell transplant for combined immunodeficiency, so the T cells may come from the graft donor.

The table lists this clonotype with many counts. The chain couples TRBV20-1 to TRBJ1-5, with D possibly TRBD1 on 6 matching bases. The CDR3 covers 15 residues. V dropped 4 bases and J dropped 5 bases, with 18 bases sitting between them. Per the germline V gene, CDR1 is DFQATT and CDR2 is SNEGSKA (reference sequence). CDR3 in amino acids: CSATKPGESHQPQHF. CDR3 DNA sequence: TGCAGTGCTACGAAGCCAGGGGAAAGCCATCAGCCCCAGCATTTT.

This chain connects TRBV5-1 to TRBJ2-1, with TRBD2 matching over 10 bases. Germline CDR1 reads SGHRS; CDR2 reads YFSETQ. This CDR3 is built from 17 residues. Losses at the gene ends were 4 bases for V and 8 bases for J; bases not matched to a gene: 15. In DNA form, the CDR3 reads TGCGCCAGCAGCCCCATTTGGGTAGCGGGGGGTTTCGATGAGCAGTTCTTC. Its translation is CASSPIWVAGGFDEQFF. The variable domain in full, with the rest retrieved from reference TRBV5-1 and TRBJ2-1, is KAGVTQTPRYLIKTRGQQVTLSCSPISGHRSVSWYQQTPGQGLQFLFEYFSETQRNKGNFPGRFSGRQFSNSRSEMNVSTLELGDSALYLCASSPIWVAGGFDEQFFGPGTRLTVL.

This rearrangement joins TRBV12-3 or TRBV12-4 to TRBJ2-1; 8 bases line up with TRBD2. With V trimmed by 4 bases and J by 5 bases, 10 bases remained unmatched. This CDR3 comprises 16 residues. CDR3 coding DNA: TGTGCCAGCAGTTCCTCGTCGGGGGGGTTAGACAATGAGCAGTTCTTC. Its translation: CASSSSSGGLDNEQFF.

The chain has TRBV20-1 and TRBJ1-6, with no clear D. CDR1 is DFQATT, CDR2 SNEGSKA, per germline (reference sequence). CDR3 length: 16 residues. The V and J ends lost 1 base and 8 bases respectively, with 18 bases between them. DNA for the CDR3: TGCAGTGCTAGAGGCCCCGTGGCAGAGAGGTATTCACCCCTCCACTTT. It yields the protein CSARGPVAERYSPLHF.

This rearrangement joins TRBV14 to TRBJ2-3, with unresolved D. The germline V gene encodes CDR1 SGHDN and CDR2 FVKESK. The V end lost 3 bases, the J end lost 0 bases, and 7 bases lay between the germline ends. The CDR3 contains 14 residues. The CDR3 protein is CASSHLPSTDTQYF. CDR3 DNA: TGTGCCAGCAGCCACCTCCCTAGCACAGATACGCAGTATTTT.

The CDR3 is CASSSTRTGVYEQYF. DNA of the CDR3: TGTGCCAGCAGCTCCACCAGGACGGGGGTCTACGAGCAGTACTTC. The chain combines TRBV7-9 with TRBJ2-7; D is perhaps TRBD2 (6 bases). Germline values: CDR1 SEHNR, CDR2 FQNEAQ (reference sequence). CDR3 length equals 15 residues. Trimming left V 4 bases short and J 3 bases short, with 16 bases between. Filled out from reference TRBV7-9 and TRBJ2-7, the complete variable domain reads DTGVSQNPRHKITKRGQNVTFRCDPISEHNRLYWYRQTLGQGPEFLTYFQNEAQLEKSRLLSDRFSAERPKGSFSTLEIQRTEQGDSAMYLCASSSTRTGVYEQYFGPGTRLTVT.

The chain is built from TRBV20-1 and TRBJ2-3; 9 nucleotides line up with TRBD1. V gave up 5 bases and J gave up 5 bases; unmatched junction bases: 20. The germline gives CDR1 DFQATT, CDR2 SNEGSKA (reference sequence). The CDR3 length is 18 residues. CDR3: CSADRTRRDREFRDTQYF. The CDR3 bases are TGCAGTGCTGACCGGACCCGCCGGGACAGGGAATTCAGAGATACGCAGTATTTT.

The J gene is TRBJ2-3, the V gene TRBV29-1, with 9 bases matching TRBD1. This CDR3 is built from 13 residues. The V gene's germline CDR1 is SQVTM and CDR2 ANQGSEA. Germline trimming cut 3 bases from V and 3 bases from J; bases unmatched to any gene: 1. DNA for the CDR3: TGCAGCGTTGAGGGACAGGGAACAGATACGCAGTATTTT. This sequence encodes CSVEGQGTDTQYF.

This clonotype was detected ten times or more. The chain has TRBV4-3 and TRBJ1-4; D remains ambiguous. The CDR3 runs 14 residues. The germline V gene has CDR1 LGHNA and CDR2 YSLEER. Trimming cost V 2 bases and J 7 bases, with 11 bases left between them. This CDR3 reads CASSQFDTPEKLFF. The CDR3 nucleotides are TGCGCCAGCAGCCAATTCGACACCCCTGAAAAACTGTTTTTT.

This chain joins TRBV20-1 and TRBJ2-4; 7 bases match TRBD1. Germline V gene data show CDR1 as DFQATT and CDR2 as SNEGSKA (reference sequence). J lost 4 bases, V lost 5 bases, and 8 bases had no gene match. This CDR3 spans 14 amino acids. The CDR3 reads CSARGGQVKNIQYF. The DNA of the CDR3 is TGCAGTGCTCGAGGAGGACAGGTGAAAAACATTCAGTACTTC.

This clonotype was picked up a small number of times. The chain combines TRBV29-1 with TRBJ2-7; 11 bases agree with TRBD2. V lost 5 bases to trimming and J lost 3 bases; unmatched junction nucleotides: 9. CDR1 is SQVTM and CDR2 is ANQGSEA in the germline V gene. This CDR3 comprises 15 residues. The CDR3 is CSVTLTSGIIYEQYF. CDR3 DNA: TGCAGCGTTACCCTGACTAGCGGGATCATCTACGAGCAGTACTTC.

The J gene is TRBJ2-2, the V gene TRBV9, with D possibly being TRBD1 (5 bases). The CDR3 length is 15 residues. The germline V and J ends were trimmed by 0 bases and 4 bases, with 10 bases remaining between them. The germline gives CDR1 SGDLS, CDR2 YYNGEE. The DNA for the CDR3 is TGTGCCAGCAGCGTAGCGAGTAGGGGCACCGGGGAGCTGTTTTTT. Translated: CASSVASRGTGELFF.

In its sample, this clonotype was seen a few times. The V and J genes are TRBV20-1 and TRBJ2-1, with 9 nucleotides matching TRBD1. This CDR3 is 14 amino acids long. The germline gives CDR1 DFQATT, CDR2 SNEGSKA (reference sequence). Germline trimming cut 3 bases from V and 7 bases from J; bases unmatched to any gene: 7. Here the CDR3 reads CSASWDRELNEQFF. The CDR3 DNA reads TGCAGTGCTAGTTGGGACAGGGAATTGAATGAGCAGTTCTTC.

This clonotype was observed a handful of times. This chain connects TRBV12-3 or TRBV12-4 to TRBJ2-5; 16 nucleotides match TRBD2. The ends lost 5 bases at V and 12 bases at J; junction bases unmatched: 6. The CDR3 has 14 amino acids. The CDR3 is CASSPGLAGGPKYF. The CDR3 nucleotides read TGTGCCAGCAGTCCGGGACTAGCGGGAGGGCCTAAGTACTTC.

At least ten counts were recorded for this clonotype. The chain carries TRBV5-1 and TRBJ2-3; D gene uncertain. CDR1 and CDR2 from the germline V gene are SGHRS and YFSETQ. The CDR3 contains 14 residues. V lost 2 bases to trimming and J lost 1 base, with 8 bases between them. DNA for the CDR3: TGCGCCAGCAGCTTCTTAGCTGGCACAGATACGCAGTATTTT. Its protein product is CASSFLAGTDTQYF.

This clonotype appeared a few times. The chain joins TRBV5-1 to TRBJ2-7; 10 bases map to TRBD1. The CDR3 contains 14 residues. Germline V gene data show CDR1 as SGHRS and CDR2 as YFSETQ. Trimming took 3 bases from V and 2 from J; bases not matched to a gene: 2. CDR3 in amino acids: CASSYGQGAYEQYF. For the CDR3, the DNA is TGCGCCAGCAGCTACGGACAGGGGGCCTACGAGCAGTACTTC.

This clonotype was seen only a few times. This chain links TRBV7-3 with TRBJ2-3; TRBD2 aligns across 8 bases. Looked up from germline, CDR1 is SGHTA and CDR2 is FQGTGA. Trimming removed 4 bases from V and 0 bases from J; junction bases left unmatched: 12. The CDR3 runs to 18 residues. The CDR3 spells CASSSSGSGSFSTDTQYF. The DNA for the CDR3 is TGTGCCAGCAGCTCCTCCGGCAGCGGGAGCTTTAGCACAGATACGCAGTATTTT. Variable domain in full (rest from reference TRBV7-3 and TRBJ2-3): GAGVSQTPSNKVTEKGKYVELRCDPISGHTALYWYRQSLGQGPEFLIYFQGTGAADDSGLPNDRFFAVRPEGSVSTLKIQRTERGDSAVYLCASSSSGSGSFSTDTQYFGPGTRLTVL.